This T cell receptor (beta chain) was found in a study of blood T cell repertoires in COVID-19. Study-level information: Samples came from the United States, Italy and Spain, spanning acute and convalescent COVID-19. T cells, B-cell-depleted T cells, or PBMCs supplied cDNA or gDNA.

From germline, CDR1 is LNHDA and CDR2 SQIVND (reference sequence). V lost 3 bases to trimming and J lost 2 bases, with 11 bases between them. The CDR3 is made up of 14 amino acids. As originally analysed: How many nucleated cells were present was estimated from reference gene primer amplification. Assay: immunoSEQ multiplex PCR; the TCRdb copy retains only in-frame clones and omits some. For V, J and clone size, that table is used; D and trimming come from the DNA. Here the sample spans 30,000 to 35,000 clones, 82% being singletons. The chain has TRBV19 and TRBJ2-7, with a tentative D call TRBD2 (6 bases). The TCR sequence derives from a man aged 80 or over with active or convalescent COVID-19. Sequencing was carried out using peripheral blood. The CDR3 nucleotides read TGTGCCAGTAGTATCGCGGGAACGGCCTACGAGCAGTACTTC. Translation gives CASSIAGTAYEQYF.